Given below is one TCR beta chain in context. Its antigen is undetermined. 60 Vbeta and 13 Jbeta primers were used in PCR. Sequencing was performed with immunoSEQ multiplex PCR; in TCRdb, only in-frame clones are kept and a portion is missing. Among roughly 100,000 clones listed, 70% to 75% were seen once. This record belongs to a study of cytomegalovirus exposure and HLA in healthy donors. Overall study results and limits: Many donors shared some public TCRs, even though most TCR sequences were rare. It was in a later analysis that TCR association rates were seen to vary by HLA locus, highest for DRB1 and lowest for HLA-C.

V dropped 4 bases and J dropped 4; count of bases not matched to a gene: 11. This CDR3 region has 16 residues. CDR1 is LNHDA and CDR2 is SQIVND in the germline V gene (reference sequence). The sample consisted of PBMCs. The sequence was obtained from a man aged 40-55 years in good health and CMV-seronegative. The chain is built from TRBV19 and TRBJ2-3; 7 bases match TRBD2. CDR3 residues: CASSTGLVFLPDTQYF. As DNA, the CDR3 is TGTGCCAGTAGTACCGGACTAGTTTTCCTCCCAGATACGCAGTATTTT.